This note documents a single T cell receptor (beta chain) sequence. This sample was taken from a study of shared clonotypes between healthy human individuals. J was trimmed by 4 bases and V by 0 bases; bases with no gene match: 10. This CDR3 is built from 18 residues. Germline CDR1 reads LGHNA; CDR2 reads YNFKEQ. Deep-level settings were used for running the assay. Per the original data handling: ImmunoSEQ gave junction-only sequences without quality scores, so filtering differed. Profiled with immunoSEQ multiplex PCR; TCRdb holds only in-frame clones, not every one. For V, J and clone size, that table is used; D and trimming come from the DNA. In the table there are a few million clones, 85% to 95% of which are singletons.

This TCR came from a man younger than 35 in good health. Some clones in this sample may be carry-over from other donors' samples. The material sequenced was naive CD4+ T cells from PBMCs. Described subset: CD45RA+ positively selected. The J gene is TRBJ2-2, the V gene TRBV4-2; 8 bases are a match to TRBD2. The CDR3 spells CASSQDTSGVRGTGELFF. CDR3 in DNA: TGTGCCAGCAGCCAAGACACTAGCGGAGTCCGGGGCACCGGGGAGCTGTTTTTT.